The rows below give T cell receptor beta chains drawn from one sample of a study of blood T cell repertoires in COVID-19. Assay: immunoSEQ multiplex PCR; the TCRdb copy retains only in-frame clones and omits some. The sample holds 150,000 to 200,000 clones, approximately 82% seen once. Sequenced: peripheral blood. These receptors all come from a woman of 80 years or more with acute or convalescent COVID-19. Both conserved end residues are part of each CDR3. D genes are given only for firm matches. Part of the rows lack a size; the others show once, few, many or a class for expanded clones.

v_call	clone_size	j_call	cdr3_length	d_call	cdr3_nt	cdr3_aa
TRBV6-4	NA	TRBJ2-1	13	NA	TGTGCCAGCAGAGGGGTATCGGGCAATGAGCAGTTCTTC	CASRGVSGNEQFF
TRBV27	NA	TRBJ2-2	12	NA	TGTGCCAGCAGCCACTATGCGGGGGAGCTGTTTTTT	CASSHYAGELFF
TRBV4-2	NA	TRBJ2-2	17	TRBD2	TGTGCCAGCAGCCAAGATCCCATCAGCGGGAGTACCGGGGAGCTGTTTTTT	CASSQDPISGSTGELFF
TRBV14	few	TRBJ2-1	15	TRBD1	TGTGCCAGCAGCCGGACAGGGCAAATCTACAATGAGCAGTTCTTC	CASSRTGQIYNEQFF
TRBV6-5	NA	TRBJ1-1	12	NA	TGTGCCAGCAGCCACAGGGACACTGAAGCTTTCTTT	CASSHRDTEAFF
TRBV5-1	NA	TRBJ2-1	12	NA	TGCGCCAGCAGCTTGTTCGGGAATGAGCAGTTCTTC	CASSLFGNEQFF
TRBV7-9	NA	TRBJ2-2	15	TRBD1	TGTGCCAGCAGGGGGGACAGGGGAGACACCGGGGAGCTGTTTTTT	CASRGDRGDTGELFF
TRBV12-5	NA	TRBJ2-7	16	TRBD1	TGTGCTAGTGGTTTGGGGGCCGGACAGGAGGCCTACGAGCAGTACTTC	CASGLGAGQEAYEQYF
TRBV6-5	few	TRBJ1-2	13	TRBD1	TGTGCCAGCAGCCCGGGACAGGAGGATGGCTACACCTTC	CASSPGQEDGYTF
TRBV27	NA	TRBJ2-7	15	TRBD1	TGTGCCAGCAGTTTAAAACAGGGGGCTGCCTACGAGCAGTACTTC	CASSLKQGAAYEQYF
TRBV19	NA	TRBJ1-2	12	NA	TGTGCCAGTAGTATATCAGGGCGGGATCACACCTTC	CASSISGRDHTF
TRBV5-1	once	TRBJ2-3	13	NA	TGCGCCAGCAGCTTGGCCTTCGCAGATACGCAGTATTTT	CASSLAFADTQYF
TRBV30	NA	TRBJ1-2	14	NA	TGTGCCTGGAGTGAAAAAGGGGGAGCCTATGGCTACACCTTC	CAWSEKGGAYGYTF
TRBV24-1	NA	TRBJ2-2	16	TRBD2	TGTGCCACCAGTGATTCGACTAGCGTGGGCGCCGGGGAGCTGTTTTTT	CATSDSTSVGAGELFF
TRBV27	NA	TRBJ1-5	14	NA	TGTGCCAGCAGCCCCCTCTATAGCAATCAGCCCCAGCATTTT	CASSPLYSNQPQHF
TRBV19	NA	TRBJ1-1	14	NA	TGTGCCAGTAGTATCCACGTTGTGCGAGGGGAAGCTTTCTTT	CASSIHVVRGEAFF
TRBV11-2	once	TRBJ2-3	16	TRBD2	TGTGCCAGCAGCTTGACCGGGACTACGATCACAGATACGCAGTATTTT	CASSLTGTTITDTQYF
TRBV6-2/TRBV6-3	NA	TRBJ2-1	19	TRBD2	TGTGCCAGCAGTGAGTTAGCGGGAGGTTCCGATTTTATATACAATGAGCAGTTCTTC	CASSELAGGSDFIYNEQFF
TRBV10-3	NA	TRBJ2-3	14	TRBD2	TGTGCCATCAGCGCGAGCGGGAGATCTGATACGCAGTATTTT	CAISASGRSDTQYF
TRBV4-1	NA	TRBJ1-2	15	NA	TGCGCCAGCAGCCAAGATTGGGGGGGGAGCTATGGCTACACCTTC	CASSQDWGGSYGYTF
TRBV11-2	few	TRBJ2-1	15	NA	NA	CASSFSGNFGNEQFF
TRBV10-2	NA	TRBJ2-3	15	TRBD2	TGCGCCAGCATCAAGCGGGACCATAGCACAGATACGCAGTATTTT	CASIKRDHSTDTQYF
TRBV29-1	NA	TRBJ1-1	13	NA	TGCAGCGCTGGACGGGGAGGAGGCACTGAAGCTTTCTTT	CSAGRGGGTEAFF
TRBV5-1	NA	TRBJ2-2	13	NA	TGCGCCAGCATCGGTACAGACGCCGGGGAGCTGTTTTTT	CASIGTDAGELFF
TRBV7-2	NA	TRBJ2-3	15	TRBD1	TGTGCCAGCAGCTCCCGGACAGGGGCCACAGATACGCAGTATTTT	CASSSRTGATDTQYF
TRBV3-1/TRBV3-2	once	TRBJ2-1	17	NA	TGTGCCAGCAGTATCTACAGGGAAAAAAGCTCCTACAATGAGCAGTTCTTC	CASSIYREKSSYNEQFF
TRBV29-1	once	TRBJ2-5	14	TRBD1	TGCAGCGTTGAACCGACAGGGCCTGACGGGACCCAGTACTTC	CSVEPTGPDGTQYF
TRBV19	NA	TRBJ2-7	15	NA	TGTGCCAGTGAGCTTGTTCCGGGTTCTCTGCGGGAGCAGTACTTC	CASELVPGSLREQYF
TRBV5-1	NA	TRBJ2-1	14	NA	TGCGCCAGCAGCAGGATCCGGGACATCGGTGAGCAGTTCTTC	CASSRIRDIGEQFF
TRBV6-5	NA	TRBJ1-3	14	NA	TGTGCCACCCGAATCGGCCGGAGGGGAAACACCATATATTTT	CATRIGRRGNTIYF
TRBV5-6	NA	TRBJ2-1	15	NA	TGTGCCAGCAGCTTGGGACAGGAAATCTACAATGAGCAGTTCTTC	CASSLGQEIYNEQFF
TRBV24-1	NA	TRBJ2-1	14	TRBD1	TGTGCCACCAGTGATTTGACAGGGGGCAATGAGCAGTTCTTC	CATSDLTGGNEQFF
TRBV13	NA	TRBJ2-2	14	NA	TGTGCCAGCAGCCCGGACTGGAACACCGGGGAGCTGTTTTTT	CASSPDWNTGELFF
TRBV4-1	NA	TRBJ2-7	16	NA	TGCGCCAGCAGCCAAGACCTAGCAGGGGTGGTCTACGAGCAGTACTTC	CASSQDLAGVVYEQYF
TRBV6-1	NA	TRBJ2-3	14	TRBD1	TGTGCCAGCAGTGACCAGACAGGGGCAGATACGCAGTATTTT	CASSDQTGADTQYF
TRBV9	once	TRBJ2-2	13	NA	TGTGCCAGCAGCCCACAGAACACCGGGGAGCTGTTTTTT	CASSPQNTGELFF
TRBV19	NA	TRBJ1-6	14	TRBD1	TGTGCCAGTCGCCGGGGACAGCAGAATTCACCCCTCCACTTT	CASRRGQQNSPLHF
TRBV5-1	NA	TRBJ2-7	13	TRBD1	TGCGCCAGCAGCTACACAGGGGACTACGAGCAGTACTTC	CASSYTGDYEQYF
TRBV19	NA	TRBJ1-5	15	NA	TGTGCCAGTAGTAGTATGGGGGCGGGGGCTCAGCCCCAGCATTTT	CASSSMGAGAQPQHF
TRBV27	NA	TRBJ1-2	17	TRBD1	TGTGCCAGCAGTTTATCGGGCAGACAGGGGTCGAACTATGGCTACACCTTC	CASSLSGRQGSNYGYTF
TRBV3-1/TRBV3-2	NA	TRBJ2-4	14	NA	TGTGCCAGCAGCGTTCCAGGGGCTCAAAACATTCAGTACTTC	CASSVPGAQNIQYF